This section outlines one T cell receptor beta chain sequence together with its context. Blood draws occurred at baseline, cycle 4 day 1, and cycle 7 day 1. The data were taken from a study of OX40 agonist ivuxolimab in advanced cancers. Trimming left V 4 bases short and J 5 bases short, with 10 bases between. CDR1 is SGHRS and CDR2 is YFSETQ in the germline V gene. The CDR3 extends over 14 amino acids. Measured with immunoSEQ multiplex PCR; TCRdb has only the in-frame clones, and not every one. The table has around 100,000 clones, roughly 95% seen once. The gene calls are TRBV5-1 and TRBJ1-6; TRBD1 is a possible D gene (6 bases). The sequence derives from an adult with an advanced solid tumor such as melanoma, head and neck, liver or kidney cancer. Material: CD4+ or CD8+ T cells sorted from blood, obtained in a trial of the OX40 agonist ivuxolimab. CDR3 sequence (DNA): TGCGCCAGCAGCCCGGGACATGATAATTCACCCCTCCACTTT. Its translation is CASSPGHDNSPLHF.